The clone carrying this T cell receptor (beta chain) was found a few times. Being one base from a much bigger clone, this may be a read error. This likely comes from a read error, as the CDR3 has no conserved phenylalanine or tryptophan at its end. Per the germline V gene, CDR1 is MNHEY and CDR2 is SVGAGI. The CDR3 runs 14 residues. Trimming removed 6 bases from V and 6 bases from J; junction bases left unmatched: 7. Using its own MiXCR run on the RT-PCR reads, TCRdb lists one record per CDR3 protein. Seen here are 550,000 to 750,000 distinct CDR3 sequences, approximately 15% observed once, and the top ten hold roughly 3.9%.

The clonotype was recovered from a female donor in good health, serving as a healthy control. The genes are TRBV6-5 and TRBJ2-2; 7 positions match TRBD2. The sequenced sample consisted of memory CD4+ T cells from blood. This chain's CDR3 is CASSRPGGSGELFL. DNA of the CDR3: TGTGCCAGCAGCCGGCCCGGGGGGTCCGGGGAGCTGTTTCTT.